What follows describes a single T cell receptor beta chain. The TCRbeta library was prepared with unique molecular identifiers. TCRdb passed the PCR reads through MiXCR, listing each CDR3 protein once. The sample comprises around 480,000 distinct CDR3 sequences, about 30% of which are singletons, and 2% to 3% rests with the top ten. CDR1 MNHNS and CDR2 SASEGT come from the germline V gene. V was pared by 6 bases and J by 4 bases, with 8 bases of the junction left unmatched. The length of the CDR3 is 14 residues. These data belong to a study of T-cell reconstitution after alpha-beta-depleted transplantation in children.

The sequence came from a human donor who donated a stem cell graft to a child with aplastic anemia. The J gene is TRBJ1-2, the V gene TRBV6-1, with 7 bases fitting TRBD1. Sequenced material: PBMCs from the stem cell graft donor, taken from the stem cell graft. The CDR3 region is CASRRGQQAYGYTF. The CDR3 nucleotides are TGTGCCAGCAGAAGGGGACAGCAAGCCTATGGCTACACCTTC.